This T cell receptor (beta chain) emerged from a study of T cell responses to AZD1222 COVID-19 vaccine. Remarks on this clone: Antigen: not known.

Whole-study findings and limits: Repertoire sampling happened only post peak T cell response.

The germline gives CDR1 SGHRS, CDR2 YFSETQ. The CDR3 length is 18 residues. The V and J ends lost 1 base and 0 bases, in that order; junction bases with no gene match: 13. Clones were read by immunoSEQ multiplex PCR, and TCRdb kept only the in-frame ones, dropping some. The table shows 180,000 or so clones, with approximately 95% occurring only once. The chain joins TRBV5-1 to TRBJ2-7; 7 bases align to TRBD1. This receptor was identified in an adult in good health. The starting material was peripheral blood, obtained on day 0 of AZD1222 vaccination. The CDR3 here is CASSLIPSSGQSSYEQYF. As DNA, the CDR3 is TGCGCCAGCAGCTTGATACCCTCTTCGGGACAGAGCTCCTACGAGCAGTACTTC.